This entry concerns a single T cell receptor (beta chain). The data originate from a study of shared T cell receptors in the human thymus. The method was immunoSEQ multiplex PCR; TCRdb's version includes in-frame clones alone and lacks a portion of them. The data contain about 660,000 clones, around 87% of them seen just once; the ten biggest clones take up roughly 0.0097%. This sample also belongs to another study, concerning human thymus T cells. That report notes: From resections taken during corrective heart surgery, the thymus tissue was obtained. Use of V and J genes seemed skewed within the thymic and blood repertoires. Thymic TCR repertoires of unrelated people reportedly overlapped highly.

This clonotype was sampled from a boy under three years old with a congenital heart defect. Source material: thymocytes.

Here the CDR3 reads CASSQDGALYSNQPQHF. In DNA form, the CDR3 reads TGCGCCAGCAGCCAAGATGGGGCCCTGTATAGCAATCAGCCCCAGCATTTT. The V call is TRBV4-3, the J call TRBJ1-5; TRBD1 might be the D (5 bases). Trimming cost V 0 bases and J 0 bases, with 12 bases left between them. The CDR3 spans 17 residues. Germline values: CDR1 LGHNA, CDR2 YSLEER.